This TCR beta chain was recorded in a study of T cell responses to AZD1222 COVID-19 vaccine. Study-wide results and caveats: Just six AZD1222 recipients tested seropositive at baseline.

The protocol was immunoSEQ multiplex PCR, while the TCRdb copy is restricted to in-frame clones and leaves out a portion. The sample contains more than 75,000 clones, about 90% of which appear only once. The CDR3 totals 17 residues. V lost 5 bases and J lost 2; bases outside the gene matches: 7. Germline lookup yields CDR1 KGHSH and CDR2 LQKENI. Concerning this clone itself: Its matching antigen is unknown.

This specimen consisted of peripheral blood, obtained on day 0 of AZD1222 vaccination. The origin of this receptor is an adult in good health. The rearrangement joins TRBV18 to TRBJ2-3; TRBD2 agrees at 13 bases. CDR3: CASSALLAGGFTDTQYF. In nucleotides, the CDR3 is TGTGCCAGCTCAGCCCTACTAGCGGGAGGGTTCACAGATACGCAGTATTTT.